This TCR beta chain was profiled in a study of OX40 agonist ivuxolimab in advanced cancers. Some clones are missing from TCRdb's copy, which holds only in-frame ones; the method was immunoSEQ multiplex PCR. The data hold more than 65,000 clones, with 85% observed a single time. This TCR came from an adult with an advanced solid tumor such as melanoma, head and neck, liver or kidney cancer. The sample here was CD4+ or CD8+ T cells sorted from blood, taken in a trial of the OX40 agonist ivuxolimab.

The CDR3 protein is CASSLEGESTEAFF. For the CDR3, the DNA is TGTGCCAGCAGCCTAGAAGGGGAGAGCACTGAAGCTTTCTTT. The V call is TRBV9, the J call TRBJ1-1, with D tentatively TRBD1 (5 bases). The CDR3 is 14 amino acids. CDR1 is SGDLS, CDR2 YYNGEE, per germline. The V end lost 4 bases, the J end lost 4 bases, and 14 bases lay between the germline ends.